This T cell receptor beta chain appears in the sequencing data of a study of blood T cell repertoires in COVID-19. Study overall: Collection of acute and convalescent COVID-19 samples took place in the United States, Italy and Spain. PBMCs, B-cell-depleted T cells, or T cells provided the cDNA or gDNA that made up the material.

The CDR3 spans 15 residues. With 1 base removed from V and 6 bases from J, the gap between germline ends came to 12 bases. CDR1 MNHNS and CDR2 SASEGT come from the germline V gene. Source study methods: Reference gene primer amplification gave nucleated cell count estimates. The protocol was immunoSEQ multiplex PCR, while the TCRdb copy is restricted to in-frame clones and leaves out a portion. V and J calls and clone size are copied from that table; D and trimming were computed from the DNA. The table has 400,000 to 550,000 clones, roughly 91% seen once. The source is a woman in her twenties or thirties with acute or convalescent COVID-19. Sample: peripheral blood. V is TRBV6-1 and J is TRBJ1-4; D not resolved. The CDR3 region is CASSEGEARYEKLFF. The CDR3 bases are TGTGCCAGCAGTGAAGGCGAGGCCCGCTATGAAAAACTGTTTTTT.